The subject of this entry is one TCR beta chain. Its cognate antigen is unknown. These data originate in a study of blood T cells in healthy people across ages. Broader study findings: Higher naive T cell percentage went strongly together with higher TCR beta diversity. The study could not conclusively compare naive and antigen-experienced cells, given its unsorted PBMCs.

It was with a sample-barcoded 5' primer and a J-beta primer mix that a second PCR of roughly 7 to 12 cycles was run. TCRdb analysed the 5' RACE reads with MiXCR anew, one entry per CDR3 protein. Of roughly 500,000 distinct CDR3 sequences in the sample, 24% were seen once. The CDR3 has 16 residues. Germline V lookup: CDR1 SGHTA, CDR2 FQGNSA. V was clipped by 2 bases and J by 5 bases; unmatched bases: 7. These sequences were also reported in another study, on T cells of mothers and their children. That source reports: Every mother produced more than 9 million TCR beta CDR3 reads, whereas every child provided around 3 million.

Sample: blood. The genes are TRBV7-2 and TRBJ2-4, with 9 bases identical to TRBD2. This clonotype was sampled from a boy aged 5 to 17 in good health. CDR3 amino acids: CASSLYVTSGENIQYF. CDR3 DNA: TGTGCCAGCAGCTTATACGTGACTAGCGGCGAAAACATTCAGTACTTC.